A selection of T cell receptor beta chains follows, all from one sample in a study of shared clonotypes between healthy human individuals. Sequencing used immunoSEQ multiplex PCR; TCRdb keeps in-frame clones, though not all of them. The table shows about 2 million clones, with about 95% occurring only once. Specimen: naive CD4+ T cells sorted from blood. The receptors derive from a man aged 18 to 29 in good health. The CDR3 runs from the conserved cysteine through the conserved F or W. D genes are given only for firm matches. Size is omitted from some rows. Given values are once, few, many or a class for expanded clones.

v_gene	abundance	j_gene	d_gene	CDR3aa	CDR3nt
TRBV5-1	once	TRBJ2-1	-	CASSLEPHYNEQFF	TGCGCCAGCAGCTTGGAACCCCACTACAATGAGCAGTTCTTC
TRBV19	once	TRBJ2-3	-	CASSNRESTDTQYF	TGTGCCAGTAGTAACAGGGAGAGCACAGATACGCAGTATTTT
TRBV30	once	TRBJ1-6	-	CAWSGGAGYNSPLHF	TGTGCCTGGAGTGGAGGGGCCGGCTATAATTCACCCCTCCACTTT
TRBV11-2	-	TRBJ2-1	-	CASSLDSNGYNEQFF	TGTGCCAGCAGCTTAGATTCTAATGGTTACAATGAGCAGTTCTTC
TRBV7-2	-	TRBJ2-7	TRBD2	CASSSAVTSGYEQYF	TGTGCCAGCAGCTCGGCCGTTACTAGCGGCTACGAGCAGTACTTC
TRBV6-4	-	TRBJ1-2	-	CASSDSRAKLFF	TGTGCCAGCAGTGATAGTCGGGCGAAACTGTTCTTC
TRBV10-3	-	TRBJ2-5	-	CAIRGGQETQYF	TGTGCCATCAGGGGTGGCCAAGAGACCCAGTACTTC
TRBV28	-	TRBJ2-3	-	CASSRAPKTLASTDTQYF	TGTGCCAGCAGTCGTGCCCCAAAGACGTTGGCCAGCACAGATACGCAGTATTTT
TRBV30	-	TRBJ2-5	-	CAWSLFGLQETQYF	TGTGCCTGGAGTCTCTTCGGGCTCCAAGAGACCCAGTACTTC
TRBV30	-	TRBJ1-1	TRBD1	CAWMGQGGTEAFF	TGTGCCTGGATGGGACAGGGCGGCACTGAAGCTTTCTTT
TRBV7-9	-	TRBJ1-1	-	CASSFFGSTEAFF	TGTGCCAGCAGCTTTTTCGGGAGCACTGAAGCTTTCTTT
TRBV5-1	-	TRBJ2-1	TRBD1	CASSTGDSSYNEQFF	TGCGCCAGCAGCACAGGGGACAGCTCCTACAATGAGCAGTTCTTC
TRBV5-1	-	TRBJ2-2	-	CASSTLDGELFF	TGCGCCAGCAGCACCCTAGACGGGGAGCTGTTTTTT
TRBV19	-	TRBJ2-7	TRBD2	CASTETSGSLDEQYF	TGTGCCAGTACCGAGACTAGCGGGAGTCTCGACGAGCAGTACTTC
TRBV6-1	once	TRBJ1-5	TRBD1	CASTDRVNQPQHF	TGTGCCAGCACAGACAGGGTGAATCAGCCCCAGCATTTT
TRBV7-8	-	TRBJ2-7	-	CASSFFSGAREQYF	TGTGCCAGCAGCTTTTTTTCGGGGGCGAGGGAGCAGTACTTC
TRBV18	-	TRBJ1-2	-	CASSPASGSGSYGYTF	TGTGCCAGCTCACCGGCCTCGGGTTCAGGATCGTATGGCTACACCTTC
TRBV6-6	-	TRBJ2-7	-	CASSTYRVDSYEQYF	TGTGCCAGCAGTACCTACAGGGTCGACTCCTACGAGCAGTACTTC
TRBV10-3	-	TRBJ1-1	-	CAISGGGDTEAFF	TGTGCCATCAGTGGCGGCGGTGACACTGAAGCTTTCTTT